This T cell receptor beta chain came from a study of T cell responses to AZD1222 COVID-19 vaccine. Study-level findings and limits: Spike-specific TCR breadth and depth both grew after two AZD1222 doses. Only 5 to 7 individuals given AZD1222 were seropositive at baseline. The donor group comprised mostly white British people and more females; the analysis possibly underestimated clonal diversity.

The CDR3 has 15 amino acids. Trimming stripped 5 bases from V and 3 bases from J, with 14 bases between. The germline CDR1 and CDR2 sequences are MNHEY and SVGAGI. The assay was immunoSEQ multiplex PCR, and TCRdb's table has in-frame clones only and misses some. The sample holds some 120,000 clones; 80% to 90% are singletons and the top ten take 3.9%. Points on this clone: Its antigen is unknown.

The input for sequencing was peripheral blood, taken on day 0 of MenACWY control vaccination. The clonotype comes from an adult in good health. The chain uses TRBV6-5 and TRBJ1-3; possible D gene TRBD1, 6 bases. Here the CDR3 reads CASSQNRVVGNTIYF. The CDR3 DNA reads TGTGCCAGCAGTCAAAACAGGGTAGTTGGAAACACCATATATTTT.